This T cell receptor (beta chain) was sequenced for a study of Tregs in tolerant kidney transplant recipients (dated by TCRdb to between 2018 and 2020). About the study as a whole: TCRbeta sequencing was used in the study to identify donor-specific regulatory T cells before combined kidney and bone marrow transplantation, and the identified cells were then tracked after transplant. In 3 healthy controls, several methods of expanding Tregs specific for an allogeneic donor were compared by TCRbeta repertoire sequencing.

As concerns this clone: Its antigen is not yet known. No per-base quality is available; no much larger clone lies one base away.

For TCRbeta CDR3 sequencing, genomic DNA from the sorted cells was extracted using the QIAGEN DNeasy Blood and Tissue Kit. High-throughput TCRbeta CDR3 sequencing, including PCR amplification with bias correction and internal controls, was performed commercially through immunoSEQ. In the source study's methods: Unique productive TCRbeta sequences were defined by CDR3 nucleotide sequence when primers matched and otherwise by CDR3 amino acid sequence together with Vbeta and Jbeta genes. Sorting error was corrected by removing sequences shared between sorted populations at a frequency ratio of 2:1 or less, and the remaining shared sequences were assigned to the higher population. A sequence counted as donor-reactive if, in CFSE-low cells, the sequence had a frequency of at least 0.01% and was expanded at least 5-fold compared with unstimulated cells. Repertoire divergence was quantified by Jensen-Shannon divergence calculated from the top 100 TCRbeta sequences ranked by frequency. For samples with multiple sequencing runs, sorting error was corrected in each run separately before the runs were combined. Held by TCRdb, this immuneACCESS table contains in-frame sequences only and omits some clones. Under half of the omission traces to an unresolved V gene where checked; the cause of the rest is unknown. V and J calls and clone size are copied from that table; D and trimming were computed from the DNA. Here the sample has 85,000 to 90,000 clones; 85% to 95% occur a single time. The ten largest clones add up to roughly 5% of the sample.

Study-wide findings and limitations: Because the study included only a small number of patients, the results must be confirmed in larger populations and under other immunosuppression protocols. Expanding Tregs with activated donor B cells appeared to identify the most biologically relevant and donor-specific TCRbeta repertoire. Biological reproducibility was not directly assessed, although technical replication error appeared to be minimal.

Unstimulated Tregs (CD4+CD25+CD127-), CD4+ non-Tregs (CD4+CD25-), CD4 and CD8 cells were FACS-sorted from thawed PBMCs. Healthy control blood was obtained either as purchased buffy coats or from healthy volunteers. Healthy control blood was processed to PBMCs by Ficoll density gradient and cryopreserved, and patient PBMCs were collected before and after transplant. For CDR1 and CDR2, the germline V gene lists SNHLY and FYNNEI. V loses 8 bases of germline sequence and J loses 5 bases, and the interval between the two ends is 10 bases. Spanning cysteine to phenylalanine, the CDR3 consists of 11 amino acids. Solely the CDR3 DNA is kept, with 33 bases framed from the first base.

The chain joins TRBV2 to TRBJ2-7, with no reliable assignment of the D segment. The specimen was CD8+ T cells from blood. This sequence was found in a human donor in good health. In nucleotides, the sequence is TGTGCCAGCCTTACTCCTAACGAGCAGTACTTC. The translation is CASLTPNEQYF.